The T cell receptor beta chain under discussion was sequenced for a study of PD-L1 blockade in urothelial cancer. On the study more broadly: Samples came from 3 weeks, at the second dose, and 6 weeks into treatment.

The CDR3 runs to 14 residues. Germline values: CDR1 GTSNPN, CDR2 SVGIG (reference sequence). Trimming removed 5 bases from V and 0 bases from J, with 13 bases in between. This clone was seen more than once but under ten times. The time point was: pretreatment peripheral blood. Diagnoses among patients were locally advanced or metastatic urothelial carcinoma. TCRdb's table, derived via immunoSEQ multiplex PCR, lists solely in-frame clones and lacks some. The sample contains 60,000 to 75,000 clones, 75% to 90% of which appear only once. The sequence was obtained from a man between 60 and 75 years old with urothelial cancer. The chain links TRBV30 to TRBJ1-1, with D unclear. The material sequenced was PBMCs, taken around atezolizumab (anti-PD-L1) treatment. The CDR3 loop is CAWGLSMLNTEAFF. CDR3 bases: TGTGCCTGGGGGCTCTCCATGCTGAACACTGAAGCTTTCTTT.